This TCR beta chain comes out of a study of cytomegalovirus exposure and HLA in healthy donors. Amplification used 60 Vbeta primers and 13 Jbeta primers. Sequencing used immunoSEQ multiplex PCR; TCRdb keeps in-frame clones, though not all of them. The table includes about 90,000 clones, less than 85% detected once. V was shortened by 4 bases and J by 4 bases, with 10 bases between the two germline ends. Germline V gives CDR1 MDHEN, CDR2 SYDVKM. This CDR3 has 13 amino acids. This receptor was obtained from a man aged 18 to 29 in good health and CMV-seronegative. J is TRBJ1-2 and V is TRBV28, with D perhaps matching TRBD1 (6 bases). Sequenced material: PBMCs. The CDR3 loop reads CASSSGGAYGYTF. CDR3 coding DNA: TGTGCCAGCAGTTCTGGGGGCGCCTATGGCTACACCTTC.